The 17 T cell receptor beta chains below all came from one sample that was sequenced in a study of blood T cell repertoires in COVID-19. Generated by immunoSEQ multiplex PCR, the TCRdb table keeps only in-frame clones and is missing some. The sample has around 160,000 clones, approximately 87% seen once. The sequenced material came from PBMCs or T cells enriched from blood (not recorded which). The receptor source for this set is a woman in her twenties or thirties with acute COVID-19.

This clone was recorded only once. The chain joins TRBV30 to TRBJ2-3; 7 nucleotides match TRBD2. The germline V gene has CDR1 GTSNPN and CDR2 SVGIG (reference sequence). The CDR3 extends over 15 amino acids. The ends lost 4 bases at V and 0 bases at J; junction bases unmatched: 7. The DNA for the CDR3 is TGTGCCTGGAATTGGGGGGAGGGGAGCACAGATACGCAGTATTTT. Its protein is CAWNWGEGSTDTQYF.

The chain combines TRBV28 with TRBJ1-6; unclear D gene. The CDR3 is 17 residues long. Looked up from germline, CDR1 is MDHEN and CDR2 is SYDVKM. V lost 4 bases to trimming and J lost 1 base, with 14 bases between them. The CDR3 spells CASSSTAVSSYNSPLHF. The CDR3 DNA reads TGTGCCAGCAGTTCCACCGCGGTCTCTTCCTATAATTCACCCCTCCACTTT.

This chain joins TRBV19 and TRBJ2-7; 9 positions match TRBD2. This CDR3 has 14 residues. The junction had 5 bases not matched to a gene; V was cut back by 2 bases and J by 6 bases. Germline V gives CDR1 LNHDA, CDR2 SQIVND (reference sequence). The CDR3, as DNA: TGTGCCAGTAGTATAAGCGGGGGGCACGGCGAGCAGTACTTC. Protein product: CASSISGGHGEQYF.

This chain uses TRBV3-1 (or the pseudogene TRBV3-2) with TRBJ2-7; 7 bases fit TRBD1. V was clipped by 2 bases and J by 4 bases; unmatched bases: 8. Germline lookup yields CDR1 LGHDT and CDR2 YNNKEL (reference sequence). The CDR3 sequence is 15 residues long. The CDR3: CASSQMPGQSYEQYF. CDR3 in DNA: TGTGCCAGCAGCCAAATGCCGGGACAGAGTTACGAGCAGTACTTC.

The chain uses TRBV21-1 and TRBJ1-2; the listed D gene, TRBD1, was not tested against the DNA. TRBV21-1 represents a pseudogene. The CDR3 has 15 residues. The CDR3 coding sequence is TGTGCCAGCAGCAATAGGACAGGGCGTAACTATGGCTACACCTTC. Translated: CASSNRTGRNYGYTF.

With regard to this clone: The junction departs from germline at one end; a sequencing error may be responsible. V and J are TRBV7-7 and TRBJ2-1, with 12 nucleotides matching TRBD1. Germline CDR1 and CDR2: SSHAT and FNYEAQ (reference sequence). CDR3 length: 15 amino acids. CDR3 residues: CASSLGQGAPNEQFF. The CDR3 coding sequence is TGTGCTAGCAGCCTGGGACAGGGGGCCCCCAATGAGCAGTTCTTC.

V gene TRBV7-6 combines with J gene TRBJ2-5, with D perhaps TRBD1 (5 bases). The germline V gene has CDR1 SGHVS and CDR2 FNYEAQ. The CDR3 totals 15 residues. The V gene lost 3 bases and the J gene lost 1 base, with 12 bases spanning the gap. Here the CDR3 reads CASSLFGASQETQYF. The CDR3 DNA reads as TGTGCCAGCAGCTTGTTTGGGGCCAGCCAAGAGACCCAGTACTTC.

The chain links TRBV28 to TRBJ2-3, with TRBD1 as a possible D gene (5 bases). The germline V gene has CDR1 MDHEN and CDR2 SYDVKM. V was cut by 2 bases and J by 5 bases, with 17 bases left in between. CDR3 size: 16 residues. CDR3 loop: CASSLLGDSTLDTQYF. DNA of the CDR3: TGTGCCAGCAGTTTACTTGGTGACAGCACACTAGATACGCAGTATTTT.

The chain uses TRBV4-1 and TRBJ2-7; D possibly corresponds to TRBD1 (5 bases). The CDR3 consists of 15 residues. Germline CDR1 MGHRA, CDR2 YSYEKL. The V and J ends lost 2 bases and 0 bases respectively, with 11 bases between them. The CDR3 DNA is TGCGCCAGCAGCCAAAACACCCAGGGCTCCTACGAGCAGTACTTC. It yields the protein CASSQNTQGSYEQYF.

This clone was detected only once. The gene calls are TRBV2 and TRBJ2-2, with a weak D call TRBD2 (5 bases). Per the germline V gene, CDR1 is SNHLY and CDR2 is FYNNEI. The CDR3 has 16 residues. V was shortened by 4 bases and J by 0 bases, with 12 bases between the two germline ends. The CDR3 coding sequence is TGTGCCAGCAGTGCACTAGGCGGTGCGAACACCGGGGAGCTGTTTTTT. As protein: CASSALGGANTGELFF.

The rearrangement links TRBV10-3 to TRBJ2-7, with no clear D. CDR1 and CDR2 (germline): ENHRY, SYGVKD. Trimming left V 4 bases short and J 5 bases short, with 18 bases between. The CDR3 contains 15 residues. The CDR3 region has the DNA TGTGCCATCAGTGCTCCCCCCTCTAGAATCCACGAGCAGTACTTC. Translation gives CAISAPPSRIHEQYF.

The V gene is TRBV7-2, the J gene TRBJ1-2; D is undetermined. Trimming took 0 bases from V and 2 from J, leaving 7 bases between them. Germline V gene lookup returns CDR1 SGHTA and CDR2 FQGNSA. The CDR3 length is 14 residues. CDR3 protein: CASSLALPNYGYTF. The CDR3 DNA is TGTGCCAGCAGCTTAGCTCTCCCCAACTATGGCTACACCTTC. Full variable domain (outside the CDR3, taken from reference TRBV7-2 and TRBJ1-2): GAGVSQSPSNKVTEKGKDVELRCDPISGHTALYWYRQSLGQGLEFLIYFQGNSAPDKSGLPSDRFSAERTGGSVSTLTIQRTQQEDSAVYLCASSLALPNYGYTFGSGTRLTVV.

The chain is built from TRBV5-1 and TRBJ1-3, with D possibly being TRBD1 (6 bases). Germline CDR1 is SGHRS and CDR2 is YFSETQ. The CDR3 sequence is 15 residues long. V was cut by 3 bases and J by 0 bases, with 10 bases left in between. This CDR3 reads CASSYEGHSGNTIYF. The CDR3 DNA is TGCGCCAGCAGCTACGAGGGACACTCTGGAAACACCATATATTTT.

CDR3 sequence (DNA): TGTGCCAGCCAGCAGTTTGCGCTAGGTGCCTTGTTACTGTTTTTT. It is translated as CASQQFALGALLLFF. V is TRBV28 and J is TRBJ1-4; no clear D gene. The germline CDR1 and CDR2 sequences are MDHEN and SYDVKM. CDR3 size: 15 residues. The V end was cut by 8 bases, the J end by 13 bases, with 26 bases between.

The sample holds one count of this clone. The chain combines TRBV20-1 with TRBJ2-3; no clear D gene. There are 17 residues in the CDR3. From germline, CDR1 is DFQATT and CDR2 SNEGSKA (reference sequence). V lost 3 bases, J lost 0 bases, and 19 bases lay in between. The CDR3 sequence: CSASPPDPEPSTDTQYF. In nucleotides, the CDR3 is TGCAGTGCTAGTCCCCCCGACCCGGAGCCGAGCACAGATACGCAGTATTTT.

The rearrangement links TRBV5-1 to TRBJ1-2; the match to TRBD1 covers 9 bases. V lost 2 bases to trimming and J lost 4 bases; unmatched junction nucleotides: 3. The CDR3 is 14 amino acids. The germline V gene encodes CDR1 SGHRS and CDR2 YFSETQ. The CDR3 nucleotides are TGCGCCAGCAGCTTAACGGGACAGGGCTATGGCTACACCTTC. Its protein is CASSLTGQGYGYTF.

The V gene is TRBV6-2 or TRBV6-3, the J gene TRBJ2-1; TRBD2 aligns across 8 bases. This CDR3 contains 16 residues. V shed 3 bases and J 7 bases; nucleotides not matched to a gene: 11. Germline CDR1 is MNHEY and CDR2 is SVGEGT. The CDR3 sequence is CASSYYNGRARNEQFF. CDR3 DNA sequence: TGTGCCAGCAGTTATTATAACGGGAGGGCCCGGAATGAGCAGTTCTTC.